The 20 T cell receptor beta chains below were found in one sample sequenced in a study of STAT5B mutations in CD4+ large granular lymphocyte leukemia. Some clones are missing from TCRdb's copy, which holds only in-frame ones; the method was immunoSEQ multiplex PCR. The sample lists 20,000 to 25,000 clones, less than 80% occurring once. The sequenced sample consisted of CD4+ T cells from blood buffy coats. These receptors all stem from a human donor in good health.

This chain connects TRBV28 to TRBJ1-2; D is uncertain. Between the trimmed V and J ends, which lost 7 bases and 1 base, there was a span of 13 bases. The length of the CDR3 is 14 residues. Germline loops: CDR1 MDHEN, CDR2 SYDVKM. The CDR3 is CASTTGLLNYGYTF. The CDR3 DNA follows: TGTGCCAGCACCACGGGTCTCCTTAACTATGGCTACACCTTC.

The rearrangement uses TRBV7-9 and TRBJ2-7, with 7 bases aligning to TRBD2. CDR1 SEHNR and CDR2 FQNEAQ come from the germline V gene (reference sequence). This CDR3 is built from 15 residues. With 1 base clipped from V and 0 bases from J, the junction kept 3 bases outside the gene matches. The CDR3 protein is CASSLGGGASYEQYF. The CDR3 DNA reads TGTGCCAGCAGCTTAGGGGGAGGGGCCTCCTACGAGCAGTACTTC.

This clone appeared a few times. Its ends do not fully match the called genes, so a read error is possible. The chain links TRBV7-7 to TRBJ2-2; D unresolved. CDR3 length: 12 residues. Looked up from germline, CDR1 is SSHAT and CDR2 is FNYEAQ (reference sequence). The CDR3 sequence: CASSFTGGELFF. The CDR3 DNA follows: TGTGCTAGCAGCTTCACGGGCGGGGAGCTGTTTTTT.

The chain carries TRBV19 and TRBJ1-3, with a weak D call TRBD1 (5 bases). Per the germline V gene, CDR1 is LNHDA and CDR2 is SQIVND (reference sequence). This CDR3 spans 17 amino acids. The ends were cut back, 4 bases at V and 0 bases at J, with 16 bases in the middle. CDR3 loop: CASSTTTGLLSGNTIYF. CDR3 coding DNA: TGTGCCAGTAGTACCACAACGGGACTGCTCTCTGGAAACACCATATATTTT.

This clone was seen a handful of times. The rearrangement links TRBV7-9 to TRBJ1-1, with 7 bases lining up with TRBD1. The germline V gene encodes CDR1 SEHNR and CDR2 FQNEAQ (reference sequence). Losses at the gene ends were 3 bases for V and 3 bases for J; bases not matched to a gene: 4. This CDR3 contains 14 residues. CDR3 DNA: TGTGCCAGCAGCTTGGAGGGGGCGTACACTGAAGCTTTCTTT. It codes for CASSLEGAYTEAFF.

The chain couples TRBV7-2 to TRBJ2-1; 10 bases are a match to TRBD2. The V and J ends lost 4 bases and 5 bases, in that order; junction bases with no gene match: 2. There are 14 residues in the CDR3. Germline CDR1 reads SGHTA; CDR2 reads FQGNSA. DNA of the CDR3: TGTGCCAGCAGCTGGACTAGCGGAAACAATGAGCAGTTCTTC. It codes for CASSWTSGNNEQFF. The full variable domain, its missing parts supplied by reference TRBV7-2 and TRBJ2-1, is GAGVSQSPSNKVTEKGKDVELRCDPISGHTALYWYRQSLGQGLEFLIYFQGNSAPDKSGLPSDRFSAERTGGSVSTLTIQRTQQEDSAVYLCASSWTSGNNEQFFGPGTRLTVL.

The gene calls are TRBV29-1 and TRBJ1-1; D call uncertain. Germline loops: CDR1 SQVTM, CDR2 ANQGSEA. The V end was cut by 7 bases, the J end by 0 bases, with 12 bases between. The CDR3 totals 13 residues. This CDR3 is CSGVHSLNTEAFF. The CDR3 nucleotides are TGCAGCGGGGTGCACAGCCTGAACACTGAAGCTTTCTTT.

The rearrangement uses TRBV20-1 and TRBJ2-3; D is uncertain. Germline CDR1 DFQATT, CDR2 SNEGSKA (reference sequence). The CDR3 runs 11 residues. Trimming pared 6 bases from V and 5 bases from J, leaving 9 bases between. Written as DNA, the CDR3 is TGCAGTGCACTACCAGGAGATACGCAGTATTTT. The encoded protein is CSALPGDTQYF.

The V and J genes are TRBV7-2 and TRBJ2-3; TRBD2 might be the D (5 bases). Trimming stripped 4 bases from V and 9 bases from J, with 11 bases between. Germline V gene sequence: CDR1 SGHTA, CDR2 FQGNSA. This CDR3 spans 12 amino acids. CDR3 bases: TGTGCCAGCAGCTCGGAGGCTCGCACGCAGTATTTT. Protein sequence: CASSSEARTQYF.

The rearrangement links TRBV7-8 to TRBJ1-6, with TRBD1 as a possible D gene (6 bases). V was shortened by 6 bases and J by 5 bases, with 11 bases between the two germline ends. Germline CDR1 SGHVS, CDR2 FQNEAQ. This CDR3 spans 14 amino acids. The CDR3 region is CASRGAVDNSPLHF. The CDR3 DNA reads as TGTGCCAGCAGGGGGGCGGTTGATAATTCACCCCTCCACTTT.

The chain employs TRBV6-4 and TRBJ2-1; D may be TRBD1 or TRBD2 (6 bases each). Germline CDR1 MRHNA, CDR2 SNTAGT. Trimming left V 4 bases short and J 4 bases short, with 14 bases between. The CDR3 totals 15 residues. For the CDR3, the DNA is TGTGCCAGCAGTGCCTCGGGGGCGAGATACAATGAGCAGTTCTTC. Its translation: CASSASGARYNEQFF.

The rearrangement joins TRBV27 to TRBJ2-5; TRBD2 is a possible D gene (6 bases). The tail of the sequence fits TRBJ2-7 better, so the J call may be wrong. Germline V CDR1 and CDR2: MNHEY, SMNVEV (reference sequence). This CDR3 region has 15 residues. The CDR3 DNA follows: TGTGCCAGCAGTTTTGAGGGAGGCCCCCCCTACGAGCAGTACTTC. Its protein product is CASSFEGGPPYEQYF.

J is TRBJ1-5 and V is TRBV19; D uncertain. Germline CDR1 and CDR2: LNHDA and SQIVND (reference sequence). V lost 2 bases and J lost 0, with 8 bases in between. CDR3 size: 15 residues. Written as DNA, the CDR3 is TGTGCCAGTAGTATATCAGGAATTAGCAATCAGCCCCAGCATTTT. This codes for CASSISGISNQPQHF. The whole variable domain, remainder taken from reference TRBV19 and TRBJ1-5, is DGGITQSPKYLFRKEGQNVTLSCEQNLNHDAMYWYRQDPGQGLRLIYYSQIVNDFQKGDIAEGYSVSREKKESFPLTVTSAQKNPTAFYLCASSISGISNQPQHFGDGTRLSIL.

The chain joins TRBV5-8 to TRBJ1-1; 7 bases are shared with TRBD1. V lost 3 bases, J lost 0 bases, and 8 bases stayed unmatched. The CDR3 sequence is 16 residues long. CDR1 and CDR2 (germline): SGHTS, YDEGEE. The CDR3 sequence is CASSWDSTTMNTEAFF. In DNA form, the CDR3 reads TGTGCCAGCAGCTGGGACAGTACGACCATGAACACTGAAGCTTTCTTT.

This chain uses TRBV12-5 with TRBJ2-3, with 8 bases that match TRBD1. CDR1 is LGHNT and CDR2 is FRNRAP in the germline V gene. The length of the CDR3 is 16 residues. V was pared by 3 bases and J by 8 bases, with 13 bases of the junction left unmatched. The CDR3 region has the DNA TGTGCTAGTGGTTTTCAGGGGGCCGGCCAGTGGGGTACGCAGTATTTT. Protein sequence: CASGFQGAGQWGTQYF.

The chain is built from TRBV5-5 and TRBJ2-3, with D possibly called TRBD1 or TRBD2 (5 bases each). Trimming shortened V by 3 bases and J by 1 base, and 12 bases separated the two germline ends. Germline CDR1 and CDR2: SGHKS and YYEKEE (reference sequence). The CDR3 sequence is 15 residues long. In DNA, the CDR3 is TGTGCCAGCAGCTGGCGTCAGGGAGGCACAGATACGCAGTATTTT. As protein: CASSWRQGGTDTQYF.

The CDR3: CASSKTGTGGGEQYF. The CDR3 DNA follows: TGTGCCAGCAGTAAAACCGGGACAGGGGGCGGCGAGCAGTACTTC. The V gene is TRBV2, the J gene TRBJ2-7; 12 bases are a match to TRBD1. The germline gives CDR1 SNHLY, CDR2 FYNNEI. The CDR3 length is 15 residues. J gave up 6 bases and V 5 bases, and 8 bases lay outside the gene matches.

This chain links TRBV6-6 with TRBJ1-4; D uncertain. CDR1 MNHNY and CDR2 SVGAGI come from the germline V gene (reference sequence). The CDR3 contains 15 residues. Trimming removed 0 bases at V and 4 bases at J, with 9 bases between. The CDR3: CASSYSGLGNEKLFF. The CDR3, as DNA: TGTGCCAGCAGTTACTCAGGGTTGGGTAATGAAAAACTGTTTTTT.

The V gene is TRBV7-3, the J gene TRBJ2-2; no firm D call. Trimming removed 6 bases from V and 2 bases from J, with 19 bases in between. The germline CDR1 and CDR2 sequences are SGHTA and FQGTGA. The CDR3 length is 17 residues. The CDR3 is CASRASDSNLNTGELFF. The CDR3 bases are TGTGCCAGCAGGGCTAGTGATTCAAATCTAAACACCGGGGAGCTGTTTTTT.

The V gene is TRBV11-1, the J gene TRBJ1-1; 8 nucleotides align to TRBD1. The CDR3 spans 15 residues. V was clipped by 4 bases and J by 6 bases; unmatched bases: 10. Germline V CDR1 and CDR2: SGHAT, FQDESV (reference sequence). CDR3 coding DNA: TGTGCCAGCAGCTCTCCTCCGGGACAGGTACCTGAAGCTTTCTTT. Translation gives CASSSPPGQVPEAFF. Full variable domain (outside the CDR3, taken from reference TRBV11-1 and TRBJ1-1): EAEVAQSPRYKITEKSQAVAFWCDPISGHATLYWYRQILGQGPELLVQFQDESVVDDSQLPKDRFSAERLKGVDSTLKIQPAELGDSAMYLCASSSPPGQVPEAFFGQGTRLTVV.